These 16 T cell receptor beta chains were all obtained from the same sample, sequenced in a study of shared clonotypes between healthy human individuals. The protocol was immunoSEQ multiplex PCR, while the TCRdb copy is restricted to in-frame clones and leaves out a portion. The data show some 2,500,000 clones, less than 95% seen once. Sequenced input: naive CD4+ T cells from PBMCs. The subset: CD45RA+ positively selected. The receptors originated from a man in his late teens or twenties in good health. Some clones in this sample may be carry-over from other donors' samples.

This clone has just one count. J is TRBJ1-3 and V is TRBV7-8, with TRBD1 matching over 7 bases. Germline CDR1 reads SGHVS; CDR2 reads FQNEAQ. J was trimmed by 3 bases and V by 1 base; bases with no gene match: 6. The length of the CDR3 is 16 residues. DNA for the CDR3: TGTGCCAGCAGCTTAGGCGACAGGGCTGGTGGAAACACCATATATTTT. Translated: CASSLGDRAGGNTIYF.

The rearrangement uses TRBV14 and TRBJ2-3; TRBD2 might be the D (6 bases). Trimming removed 3 bases from V and 7 bases from J, with 17 bases in between. CDR1 and CDR2 from the germline V gene are SGHDN and FVKESK. CDR3 length equals 15 residues. Here the CDR3 reads CASSHRGIERNTQYF. The CDR3 coding sequence is TGTGCCAGCAGCCACCGCGGGATCGAACGAAATACGCAGTATTTT.

V gene TRBV6-1 combines with J gene TRBJ2-1; TRBD1 or TRBD2 may be the D gene (5 bases each). The V end lost 4 bases, the J end lost 0 bases, and 19 bases lay between the germline ends. CDR1 is MNHNS and CDR2 is SASEGT in the germline V gene. The CDR3 consists of 18 residues. CDR3 region: CASSGQAGTISSYNEQFF. CDR3 bases: TGTGCCAGCAGTGGTCAAGCCGGGACCATAAGCTCCTACAATGAGCAGTTCTTC.

The rearrangement joins TRBV7-3 to TRBJ2-7; either TRBD1 or TRBD2 may fit D (5 bases each). Germline V lookup: CDR1 SGHTA, CDR2 FQGTGA. This CDR3 region has 15 residues. The V gene lost 5 bases and the J gene lost 2 bases, with 16 bases spanning the gap. The CDR3: CASSPQEGRPYEQYF. For the CDR3, the DNA is TGTGCCAGCAGCCCTCAAGAGGGACGGCCCTACGAGCAGTACTTC.

This clone has just one count. The rearrangement joins TRBV11-2 to TRBJ1-1; D gene uncertain. Trimming removed 3 bases from V and 0 bases from J, with 11 bases in between. CDR1 is SGHAT and CDR2 is FQNNGV in the germline V gene. This CDR3 region has 15 residues. The CDR3 bases are TGTGCCAGCAGCTTTACCGAGGGAGTGAACACTGAAGCTTTCTTT. This gives the protein CASSFTEGVNTEAFF. Based on the CDR3 plus reference TRBV11-2 and TRBJ1-1, the full variable domain is EAGVAQSPRYKIIEKRQSVAFWCNPISGHATLYWYQQILGQGPKLLIQFQNNGVVDDSQLPKDRFSAERLKGVDSTLKIQPAKLEDSAVYLCASSFTEGVNTEAFFGQGTRLTVV.

The chain links TRBV5-1 to TRBJ2-5; 10 bases are shared with TRBD2. V gave up 4 bases and J gave up 5 bases; unmatched junction bases: 8. Germline V gene data show CDR1 as SGHRS and CDR2 as YFSETQ. The CDR3 spans 15 residues. The CDR3 DNA is TGCGCCAGCAGCCGGAGTTTTAGCGGGAGGGAGACCCAGTACTTC. It codes for CASSRSFSGRETQYF.

This chain connects TRBV19 to TRBJ2-5, with D maybe TRBD1 (5 bases). V was shortened by 5 bases and J by 5 bases, with 9 bases between the two germline ends. Germline V CDR1 and CDR2: LNHDA, SQIVND (reference sequence). The CDR3 runs to 12 residues. The CDR3, as DNA: TGTGCCAGTAGTGGAAGACAGGAGACCCAGTACTTC. Translated: CASSGRQETQYF.

This rearrangement joins TRBV5-6 to TRBJ2-7; 10 bases match TRBD1. V lost 5 bases to trimming and J lost 4 bases; unmatched junction nucleotides: 9. The CDR3 has 15 amino acids. The germline V gene encodes CDR1 SGHDT and CDR2 YYEEEE. The CDR3 coding sequence is TGTGCCAGCAGAAAGACAGGGGGCGGCTCTTACGAGCAGTACTTC. This codes for CASRKTGGGSYEQYF. Full variable domain (outside the CDR3, taken from reference TRBV5-6 and TRBJ2-7): DAGVTQSPTHLIKTRGQQVTLRCSPKSGHDTVSWYQQALGQGPQFIFQYYEEEERQRGNFPDRFSGHQFPNYSSELNVNALLLGDSALYLCASRKTGGGSYEQYFGPGTRLTVT.

The gene calls are TRBV18 and TRBJ1-1; D perhaps matches TRBD1 (5 bases). V gave up 4 bases and J gave up 6 bases, with 18 bases separating them. CDR1 is KGHSH and CDR2 is LQKENI in the germline V gene. The CDR3 covers 15 residues. This CDR3 is CASSLRQNSVAEAFF. The CDR3 bases are TGTGCCAGCTCACTAAGACAGAACTCTGTTGCTGAAGCTTTCTTT.

The chain has TRBV27 and TRBJ2-2; 8 bases align to TRBD2. Trimming removed 4 bases from V and 5 bases from J; junction bases left unmatched: 3. The CDR3 loop spans 14 amino acids. The germline V gene has CDR1 MNHEY and CDR2 SMNVEV (reference sequence). CDR3 sequence: CASSYGRETGELFF. The DNA of the CDR3 is TGTGCCAGCAGTTACGGGAGGGAAACCGGGGAGCTGTTTTTT.

The rearrangement links TRBV4-1 to TRBJ2-1; 12 nucleotides match TRBD2. Germline V gene data show CDR1 as MGHRA and CDR2 as YSYEKL. With 4 bases clipped from V and 8 bases from J, the junction kept 6 bases outside the gene matches. The CDR3 is 15 amino acids. The chain's CDR3 is CASSPSGRGYDEQFF. CDR3 coding DNA: TGCGCCAGCAGCCCTAGCGGGAGGGGGTACGATGAGCAGTTCTTC.

The chain joins TRBV5-1 to TRBJ2-1, with TRBD2 as a possible D gene (6 bases). The CDR3 consists of 15 residues. The germline V and J ends were trimmed by 7 bases and 4 bases, with 18 bases remaining between them. CDR1 and CDR2 from the germline V gene are SGHRS and YFSETQ. CDR3 DNA: TGCGCCAGCCGGGGCGGCGGGATCTTATACAATGAGCAGTTCTTC. It is translated as CASRGGGILYNEQFF.

The chain uses TRBV4-1 and TRBJ1-2; a possible D gene is TRBD1 (5 bases). V shed 0 bases and J shed 2 bases, with 10 bases lying between them. The CDR3 runs to 15 residues. The V gene's germline CDR1 is MGHRA and CDR2 YSYEKL. The CDR3 is CASSQDQGPNYGYTF. CDR3 sequence (DNA): TGCGCCAGCAGCCAAGATCAGGGCCCCAACTATGGCTACACCTTC.

V gene TRBV18 combines with J gene TRBJ2-7; D is unclear. CDR3 length equals 14 residues. CDR1 is KGHSH and CDR2 is LQKENI in the germline V gene. V dropped 3 bases and J dropped 5 bases, with 14 bases sitting between them. The CDR3 DNA sequence: TGTGCCAGCTCACCCGGCTTCCCCCCCCACGAGCAGTACTTC. Its translation: CASSPGFPPHEQYF.

The J gene is TRBJ1-2, the V gene TRBV28, with no clear D. The V end was cut by 3 bases, the J end by 2 bases, with 10 bases between. Germline V gene lookup returns CDR1 MDHEN and CDR2 SYDVKM. The length of the CDR3 is 14 residues. The CDR3 DNA follows: TGTGCCAGCAGTTTTTCGGGCATCAACTATGGCTACACCTTC. Translated, it gives CASSFSGINYGYTF.

Points on this clone: This specimen includes other DNA sequences encoding the same CDR3. The V and J genes are TRBV7-9 and TRBJ1-1, with unresolved D. This CDR3 has 13 amino acids. Germline assignment: CDR1 SEHNR and CDR2 FQNEAQ (reference sequence). V was shortened by 4 bases and J by 0 bases, with 6 bases between the two germline ends. The CDR3 bases are TGTGCCAGCAGCTACACATTGAACACTGAAGCTTTCTTT. Translated: CASSYTLNTEAFF.